The sample holds a few counts of the clone carrying this T cell receptor (beta chain). Its antigen is still unknown. The sample comes from a study of T cell repertoires in cytomegalovirus infection. Study context: HLA-B-restricted CMV epitopes that are well studied were used alongside recently identified HLA-C-restricted ones. Based on public TCR beta signatures, there were indications of CMV infection and of a matching HLA type. Whole-study results and caveats: Cumulative public TCR beta family frequency identified carriers of CMV plus the relevant HLA. HLA-C-restricted CMV clonotypes gave the most frequent clonotype in two of eight donors.

TCRdb itself ran the reads through MiXCR, one entry per CDR3 protein. This sample has around 430,000 distinct CDR3 sequences, with under 45% found just once. Germline loops: CDR1 SGHVS, CDR2 FNYEAQ. V shed 3 bases, J shed 7 bases, and the junction held 8 bases outside the gene matches. The CDR3 loop spans 14 amino acids. The receptor was isolated from a human donor in good health (CMV status not recorded). Some clones in this sample may be carry-over from other donors' samples. The source material was cultured PBMCs, sampled from culture after CMV antigen stimulation. The chain carries TRBV7-6 and TRBJ1-1, with 7 nucleotides matching TRBD1. CDR3 sequence (DNA): TGTGCCAGCAGCTTGGGGACAGTGCAAAATGAAGCTTTCTTT. This gives the protein CASSLGTVQNEAFF. The entire variable domain, with the rest obtained from reference TRBV7-6 and TRBJ1-1, is as follows: GAGVSQSPRYKVTKRGQDVALRCDPISGHVSLYWYRQALGQGPEFLTYFNYEAQQDKSGLPNDRFSAERPEGSISTLTIQRTEQRDSAMYRCASSLGTVQNEAFFGQGTRLTVV.